This T cell receptor beta chain appears in the sequencing data of a study of T cell changes during pregnancy in multiple sclerosis. Some clones are missing from TCRdb's copy, which holds only in-frame ones; the method was immunoSEQ multiplex PCR. The table shows tens of thousands of clones, with roughly 91% occurring only once. V dropped 2 bases and J dropped 5 bases, with 10 bases sitting between them. Germline V gives CDR1 SGHTA, CDR2 FQGNSA. This CDR3 comprises 13 residues. This sequence originates from a female donor with multiple sclerosis, enrolled in a pregnancy study. The chain employs TRBV7-2 and TRBJ2-7, with a weak D call TRBD1 (5 bases). The sequences come from peripheral blood, collected before pregnancy. The CDR3 coding sequence is TGTGCCAGCAGCTTAATGCAGGGCCACGAGCAGTACTTC. Its protein product is CASSLMQGHEQYF.